The 5 T cell receptor beta chains in this list originate from one sample, sequenced in a study of tumor and adjacent non-tumor tissue in lung cancer. TCRbeta libraries were built with three rounds of nested PCR, modified from ARM-PCR. TCRdb reprocessed the multiplex PCR reads with MiXCR, giving one entry per CDR3 protein. Among some 93,000 distinct CDR3 sequences listed, around 71% were seen once. RNA was extracted from bulk tissue without any cell sorting. The sample was lung tumor tissue. The receptor source for this set is a man in his 60s with non-small cell lung cancer.

This clonotype was picked up a small number of times. The chain has TRBV7-9 and TRBJ1-1, with D possibly TRBD1 on 6 matching bases. Trimming took 1 base from V and 1 from J, leaving 16 bases between them. Germline V gene sequence: CDR1 SEHNR, CDR2 FQNEAQ (reference sequence). The CDR3 covers 17 residues. The CDR3 is CASSLELMGTRNTEAFF. The CDR3 DNA sequence: TGTGCCAGCAGCTTAGAGTTAATGGGGACACGGAACACTGAAGCTTTCTTT.

The genes are TRBV4-2 and TRBJ1-5; tentatively, D is TRBD1 (5 bases). The germline V gene has CDR1 LGHNA and CDR2 YNFKEQ. V dropped 4 bases and J dropped 3 bases, with 7 bases sitting between them. The CDR3 is 13 amino acids. CDR3 bases: TGTGCCAGCAGCCGGGGGATCAATCAGCCCCAGCATTTT. It codes for CASSRGINQPQHF.

This clonotype was counted only a few times. Relative to the germline gene, one junction end is altered; a read error may explain this. The chain links TRBV25-1 to TRBJ2-5; 7 bases line up with TRBD1. Germline V lookup: CDR1 MGHDK, CDR2 SYGVNS. The CDR3 spans 10 residues. CDR3 nucleotides: TGTGTCAGCAGTGGGGACAGTCAGTACTTC. It encodes CVSSGDSQYF.

J is TRBJ1-4 and V is TRBV4-2; TRBD1 might be the D (6 bases). Germline values: CDR1 LGHNA, CDR2 YNFKEQ. CDR3 size: 16 residues. V was shortened by 6 bases and J by 5 bases, with 19 bases between the two germline ends. As DNA, the CDR3 is TGTGCCAGCAGGCGTACCCAGGGTGGGACAAATGAAAAACTGTTTTTT. Translation: CASRRTQGGTNEKLFF.

On this clonotype itself: The junction and the germline gene differ at one end; a read error may be behind it. The V gene is TRBV4-2, the J gene TRBJ2-5; the D gene is possibly TRBD1 (5 bases). This CDR3 has 13 amino acids. Germline-derived CDR1 and CDR2 are LGHNA and YNFKEQ. The CDR3 spells CTSRQTVPETQYF. In DNA form, the CDR3 reads TGTACCAGCAGACAGACAGTTCCAGAGACCCAGTACTTC.